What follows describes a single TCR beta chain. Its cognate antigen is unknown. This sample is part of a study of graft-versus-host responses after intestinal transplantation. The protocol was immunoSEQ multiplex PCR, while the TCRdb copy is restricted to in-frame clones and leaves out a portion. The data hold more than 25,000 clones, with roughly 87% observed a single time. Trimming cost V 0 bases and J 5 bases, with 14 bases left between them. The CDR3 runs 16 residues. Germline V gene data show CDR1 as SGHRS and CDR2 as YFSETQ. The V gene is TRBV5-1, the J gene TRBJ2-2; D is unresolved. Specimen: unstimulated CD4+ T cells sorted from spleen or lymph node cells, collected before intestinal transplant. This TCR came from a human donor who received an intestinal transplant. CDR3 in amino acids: CASSLGGSLPTGELFF. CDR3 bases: TGCGCCAGCAGCTTGGGAGGTAGCCTACCAACCGGGGAGCTGTTTTTT.